This is a list of T cell receptor beta chains from one sample in a study of PD-1 blockade in classical Hodgkin lymphoma. Assay used: immunoSEQ multiplex PCR; TCRdb lists only in-frame clones, some missing. The sample lists about 98,000 clones; roughly 89% were seen once. This material consisted of peripheral blood mononuclear cells (PBMCs), taken at baseline. These receptors originate from a human donor with classical Hodgkin lymphoma. Both conserved end residues are part of each CDR3. The order of the fields is clone size, CDR3 length, D gene, V gene, J gene, CDR3 protein, CDR3 DNA. The D gene is left open where the match is weak. Part of the rows lack a size; the others show once, few, many or a class for expanded clones.

size: -
length: 11
D: -
V: TRBV6-5
J: TRBJ2-7
CDR3: CASSLGAEQYF
DNA: TGTGCCAGCAGCTTAGGGGCCGAGCAGTACTTC

size: -
length: 15
D: TRBD2
V: TRBV28
J: TRBJ2-5
CDR3: CASKFLGGGQETQYF
DNA: TGTGCCAGCAAATTTCTTGGGGGGGGGCAAGAGACCCAGTACTTC

size: -
length: 14
D: -
V: TRBV7-2
J: TRBJ1-1
CDR3: CASSTRQANTEAFF
DNA: TGTGCCAGCAGTACAAGACAGGCGAACACTGAAGCTTTCTTT

size: -
length: 15
D: -
V: TRBV18
J: TRBJ1-1
CDR3: CASSPTSEENTEAFF
DNA: TGTGCCAGCTCACCTACCTCGGAAGAGAACACTGAAGCTTTCTTT

size: -
length: 13
D: -
V: TRBV10-3
J: TRBJ1-5
CDR3: CATQEWSNQPQHF
DNA: TGTGCCACCCAGGAGTGGAGCAATCAGCCCCAGCATTTT

size: once
length: 15
D: -
V: TRBV7-2
J: TRBJ2-1
CDR3: CASRASVSSYNEQFF
DNA: TGTGCCAGCAGGGCCTCCGTCAGCTCCTACAATGAGCAGTTCTTC

size: -
length: 18
D: -
V: TRBV4-1
J: TRBJ1-5
CDR3: CASSQDSPGAARYQPQHF
DNA: TGCGCCAGCAGCCAAGATTCCCCAGGGGCGGCAAGATATCAGCCCCAGCATTTT

size: -
length: 15
D: TRBD1
V: TRBV19
J: TRBJ1-5
CDR3: CASSIWGQGTQPQHF
DNA: TGTGCCAGTAGTATTTGGGGACAGGGGACGCAGCCCCAGCATTTT

size: -
length: 16
D: TRBD1
V: TRBV6-1
J: TRBJ2-7
CDR3: CASSELWAGGNYEQYF
DNA: TGTGCCAGCAGTGAACTATGGGCAGGGGGCAACTACGAGCAGTACTTC

size: -
length: 13
D: -
V: TRBV9
J: TRBJ2-3
CDR3: CASSSRALGTQYF
DNA: TGTGCCAGCAGCTCCCGGGCGTTAGGTACGCAGTATTTT

size: -
length: 13
D: -
V: TRBV6-5
J: TRBJ1-2
CDR3: CASSSGEIYGYTF
DNA: TGTGCCAGCAGTTCAGGGGAAATCTATGGCTACACCTTC

size: few
length: 13
D: -
V: TRBV5-4
J: TRBJ1-1
CDR3: CASSFRQDHEAFF
DNA: TGTGCCAGCAGCTTCCGACAGGATCATGAAGCTTTCTTT

size: -
length: 16
D: TRBD2
V: TRBV18
J: TRBJ2-3
CDR3: CASSPRASGSRDTQYF
DNA: TGTGCCAGCTCACCACGGGCTAGCGGGAGTAGAGATACGCAGTATTTT

size: -
length: 13
D: -
V: TRBV2
J: TRBJ2-1
CDR3: CASRRGTYNEQFF
DNA: TGTGCCAGCAGGCGTGGGACCTACAATGAGCAGTTCTTC

size: -
length: 17
D: TRBD2
V: TRBV19
J: TRBJ2-1
CDR3: CASSIAPSGSSYNEQFF
DNA: TGTGCCAGTAGTATAGCGCCTAGCGGGAGCTCCTACAATGAGCAGTTCTTC

size: -
length: 13
D: -
V: TRBV6-1
J: TRBJ1-2
CDR3: CASSAAVNYGYTF
DNA: TGTGCCAGCAGTGCGGCAGTTAACTATGGCTACACCTTC

size: -
length: 11
D: -
V: TRBV20-1
J: TRBJ1-2
CDR3: CSATRQAAYTF
DNA: TGCAGTGCTACAAGACAGGCCGCCTACACCTTC

size: -
length: 13
D: -
V: TRBV25-1
J: TRBJ1-2
CDR3: CASSEGGSGEYTF
DNA: TGTGCCAGCAGTGAGGGGGGATCGGGGGAGTACACCTTC

size: few
length: 14
D: -
V: TRBV7-9
J: TRBJ1-2
CDR3: CASSLSAGNYGYTF
DNA: TGTGCCAGCAGCTTATCGGCAGGGAACTATGGCTACACCTTC

size: -
length: 15
D: TRBD1
V: TRBV19
J: TRBJ1-5
CDR3: CASSGTGLGNQPQHF
DNA: TGTGCCAGTAGTGGGACAGGGTTAGGCAATCAGCCCCAGCATTTT

size: -
length: 12
D: -
V: TRBV19
J: TRBJ2-1
CDR3: CASTADYNEQFF
DNA: TGTGCCAGTACAGCGGACTACAATGAGCAGTTCTTC

size: few
length: 15
D: -
V: TRBV30
J: TRBJ1-1
CDR3: CAWSVIGRGNTEAFF
DNA: TGTGCCTGGAGTGTGATTGGACGGGGGAACACTGAAGCTTTCTTT

size: -
length: 14
D: -
V: TRBV2
J: TRBJ1-4
CDR3: CASNFRVPDEKLFF
DNA: TGTGCCAGCAATTTCAGGGTGCCGGATGAAAAACTGTTTTTT

size: -
length: 13
D: -
V: TRBV5-1
J: TRBJ1-1
CDR3: CASSVTANTEAFF
DNA: TGCGCCAGCAGCGTGACAGCGAACACTGAAGCTTTCTTT

size: -
length: 15
D: -
V: TRBV14
J: TRBJ2-1
CDR3: CASSPVPSGANEQFF
DNA: TGTGCCAGCAGCCCGGTGCCTTCAGGGGCCAATGAGCAGTTCTTC

size: -
length: 14
D: TRBD1
V: TRBV30
J: TRBJ1-6
CDR3: CAWTLGQGNSPLHF
DNA: TGTGCCTGGACTCTTGGACAGGGAAATTCACCCCTCCACTTT

size: -
length: 13
D: -
V: TRBV6-5
J: TRBJ1-1
CDR3: CASSPRGNTEAFF
DNA: TGTGCCAGCAGTCCACGCGGGAACACTGAAGCTTTCTTT

size: -
length: 11
D: -
V: TRBV7-8
J: TRBJ2-3
CDR3: CASGRMGEQYF
DNA: TGTGCCAGCGGTCGGATGGGCGAGCAGTATTTT

size: -
length: 12
D: -
V: TRBV4-1
J: TRBJ1-2
CDR3: CASSQDTEGYTF
DNA: TGCGCCAGCAGCCAAGATACGGAGGGCTACACCTTC

size: -
length: 13
D: -
V: TRBV11-2
J: TRBJ1-2
CDR3: CASSSSQRRRYTF
DNA: TGTGCCAGCAGCTCATCTCAGCGGCGACGCTACACCTTC

size: -
length: 12
D: -
V: TRBV29-1
J: TRBJ2-7
CDR3: CSVVAVSYEQYF
DNA: TGCAGCGTTGTTGCTGTTTCCTACGAGCAGTACTTC

size: -
length: 13
D: -
V: TRBV28
J: TRBJ1-1
CDR3: CASSLDEVTEAFF
DNA: TGTGCCAGCAGTTTGGATGAGGTTACTGAAGCTTTCTTT

size: -
length: 14
D: -
V: TRBV10-2
J: TRBJ1-1
CDR3: CASSESGGNTEAFF
DNA: TGCGCCAGCAGTGAGTCAGGGGGGAACACTGAAGCTTTCTTT

size: -
length: 11
D: -
V: TRBV2
J: TRBJ2-1
CDR3: CASRALGEQFF
DNA: TGTGCCAGCAGGGCTTTGGGGGAGCAGTTCTTC

size: -
length: 16
D: TRBD1
V: TRBV28
J: TRBJ2-2
CDR3: CASRSEDRRNTGELFF
DNA: TGTGCCAGCAGATCCGAGGACAGGAGGAACACCGGGGAGCTGTTTTTT

size: -
length: 12
D: -
V: TRBV6-1
J: TRBJ2-3
CDR3: CASPAVGDTQYF
DNA: TGTGCCAGCCCCGCGGTAGGGGATACGCAGTATTTT

size: -
length: 15
D: -
V: TRBV5-6
J: TRBJ1-5
CDR3: CASSFRWASNQPQHF
DNA: TGTGCCAGCAGCTTTAGATGGGCGAGCAATCAGCCCCAGCATTTT

size: -
length: 15
D: -
V: TRBV7-9
J: TRBJ2-7
CDR3: CASSLPYEERYEQYF
DNA: TGTGCCAGCAGCTTACCCTACGAAGAGCGCTACGAGCAGTACTTC

size: -
length: 12
D: -
V: TRBV5-4
J: TRBJ1-5
CDR3: CASSLLGQPQHF
DNA: TGTGCCAGCAGCTTGTTGGGACAGCCCCAGCATTTT

size: -
length: 16
D: -
V: TRBV4-1
J: TRBJ1-2
CDR3: CASSQDGAGGAGGYTF
DNA: TGCGCCAGCAGCCAAGATGGGGCTGGGGGGGCTGGTGGCTACACCTTC

size: -
length: 13
D: -
V: TRBV6-6
J: TRBJ1-4
CDR3: CASMGGLREKLFF
DNA: TGTGCCAGCATGGGGGGGTTGAGGGAAAAACTGTTTTTT